The entry that follows covers one T cell receptor (beta chain) sequence. TCRdb keeps only in-frame clones here, not all; method: immunoSEQ multiplex PCR. The sample has about 88,000 clones; approximately 94% are singletons. Germline lookup yields CDR1 SEHNR and CDR2 FQNEAQ (reference sequence). The ends lost 5 bases at V and 3 bases at J; junction bases unmatched: 6. There are 14 residues in the CDR3. This specimen belongs to a study of technical replicates of blood from a handful of donors. The sample consisted of T cells isolated from PBMCs. The TCR sequence derives from a human donor in good health. This chain connects TRBV7-9 to TRBJ2-7, with 8 nucleotides matching TRBD1. CDR3 amino acids: CASSPTGEVYEQYF. The CDR3 bases are TGTGCCAGCAGCCCGACAGGGGAGGTCTACGAGCAGTACTTC. Based on the CDR3 plus reference TRBV7-9 and TRBJ2-7, the full variable domain is DTGVSQNPRHKITKRGQNVTFRCDPISEHNRLYWYRQTLGQGPEFLTYFQNEAQLEKSRLLSDRFSAERPKGSFSTLEIQRTEQGDSAMYLCASSPTGEVYEQYFGPGTRLTVT.